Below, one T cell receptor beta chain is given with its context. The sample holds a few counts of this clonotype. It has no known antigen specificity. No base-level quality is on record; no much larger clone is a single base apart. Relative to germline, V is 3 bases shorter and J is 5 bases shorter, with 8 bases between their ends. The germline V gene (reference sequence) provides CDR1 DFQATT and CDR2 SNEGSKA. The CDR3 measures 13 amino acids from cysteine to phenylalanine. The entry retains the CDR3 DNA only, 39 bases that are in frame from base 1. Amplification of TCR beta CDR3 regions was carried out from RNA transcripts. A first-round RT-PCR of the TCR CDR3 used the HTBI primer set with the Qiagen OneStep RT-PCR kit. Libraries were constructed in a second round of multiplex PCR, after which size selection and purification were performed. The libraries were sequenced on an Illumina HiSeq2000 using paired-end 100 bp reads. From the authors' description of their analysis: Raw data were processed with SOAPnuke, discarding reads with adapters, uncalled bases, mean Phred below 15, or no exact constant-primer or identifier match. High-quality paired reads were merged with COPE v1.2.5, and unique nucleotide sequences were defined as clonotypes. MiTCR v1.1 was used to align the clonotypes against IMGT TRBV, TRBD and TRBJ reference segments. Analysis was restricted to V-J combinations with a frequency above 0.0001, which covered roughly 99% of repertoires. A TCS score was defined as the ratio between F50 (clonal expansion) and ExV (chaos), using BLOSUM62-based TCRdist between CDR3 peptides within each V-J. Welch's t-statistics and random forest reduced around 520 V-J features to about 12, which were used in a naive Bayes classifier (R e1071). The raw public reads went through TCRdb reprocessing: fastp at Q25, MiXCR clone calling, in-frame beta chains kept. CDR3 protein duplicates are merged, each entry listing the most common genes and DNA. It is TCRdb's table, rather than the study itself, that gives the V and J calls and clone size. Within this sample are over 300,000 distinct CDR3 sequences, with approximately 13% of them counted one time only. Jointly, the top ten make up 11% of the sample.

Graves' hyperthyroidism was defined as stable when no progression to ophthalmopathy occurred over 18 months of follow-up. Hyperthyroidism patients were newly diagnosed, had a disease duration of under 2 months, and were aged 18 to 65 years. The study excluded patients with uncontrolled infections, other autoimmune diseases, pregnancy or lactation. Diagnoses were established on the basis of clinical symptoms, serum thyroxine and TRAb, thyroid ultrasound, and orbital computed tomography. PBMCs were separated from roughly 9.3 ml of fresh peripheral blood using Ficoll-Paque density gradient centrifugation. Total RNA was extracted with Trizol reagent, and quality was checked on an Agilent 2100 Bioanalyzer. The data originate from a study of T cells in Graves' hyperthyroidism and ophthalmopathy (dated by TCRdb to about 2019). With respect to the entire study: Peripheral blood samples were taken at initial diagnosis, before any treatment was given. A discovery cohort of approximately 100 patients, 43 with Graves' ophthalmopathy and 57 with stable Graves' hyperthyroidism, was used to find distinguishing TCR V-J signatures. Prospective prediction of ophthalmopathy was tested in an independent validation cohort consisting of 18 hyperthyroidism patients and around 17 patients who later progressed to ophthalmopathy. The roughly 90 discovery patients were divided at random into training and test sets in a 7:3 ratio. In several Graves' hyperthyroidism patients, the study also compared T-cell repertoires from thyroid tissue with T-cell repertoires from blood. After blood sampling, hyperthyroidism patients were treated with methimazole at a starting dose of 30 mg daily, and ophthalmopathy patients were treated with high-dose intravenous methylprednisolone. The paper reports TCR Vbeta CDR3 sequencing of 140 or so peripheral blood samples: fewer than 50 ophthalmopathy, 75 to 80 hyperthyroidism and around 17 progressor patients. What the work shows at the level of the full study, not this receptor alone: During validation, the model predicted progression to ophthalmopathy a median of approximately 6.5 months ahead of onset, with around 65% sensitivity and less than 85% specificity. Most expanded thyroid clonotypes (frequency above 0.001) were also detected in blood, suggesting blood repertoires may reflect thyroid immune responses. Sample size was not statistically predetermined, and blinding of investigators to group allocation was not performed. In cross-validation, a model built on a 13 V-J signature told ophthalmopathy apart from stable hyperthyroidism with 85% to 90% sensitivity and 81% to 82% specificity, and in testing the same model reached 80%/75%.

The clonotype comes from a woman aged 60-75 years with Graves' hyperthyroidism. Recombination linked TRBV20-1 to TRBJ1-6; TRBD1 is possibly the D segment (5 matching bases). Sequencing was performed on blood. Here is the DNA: TGCAGTGCTAGCGAGACAGATAATTCACCCCTCCACTTT. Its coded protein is CSASETDNSPLHF.